One and the same sample provided the 14 T cell receptor beta chains below, sequenced in a study of vaccination effects on CD4 cells after COVID-19. CD4+ T cells specific for antigen were expanded with viral peptide pools by the ViraFEST assay before sequencing. After roughly 9 days in culture, the CD4+ T cells were isolated. Either the BNT162b2 or mRNA-1273 vaccine was given to participants in two doses. Antigen specificity for these receptors is unknown. Repertoires were generated with immunoSEQ multiplex PCR, while TCRdb's copy carries only in-frame clones and drops some. The table lists tens of thousands of clones, just under 75% of them singletons. The source was CD4+ T cells from PBMCs cultured with HCoV-229E spike peptides, collected after COVID-19 vaccination. Receptor source: a human donor who received a COVID-19 vaccine.

The chain couples TRBV27 to TRBJ1-2; a weak D match, TRBD1 (6 bases). Deletions cut 6 bases from V and 2 bases from J, with 19 bases between. The length of the CDR3 is 16 residues. Per the germline V gene, CDR1 is MNHEY and CDR2 is SMNVEV (reference sequence). CDR3 bases: TGTGCCAGCAGCCGTCAGTTCCCAGGGGAAAACTATGGCTACACCTTC. Residues: CASSRQFPGENYGYTF.

The J gene is TRBJ1-2, the V gene TRBV19, with D possibly TRBD1 on 5 matching bases. V gave up 4 bases and J gave up 4 bases, with 19 bases separating them. CDR3 length equals 16 residues. The germline V gene encodes CDR1 LNHDA and CDR2 SQIVND (reference sequence). CDR3 sequence (DNA): TGTGCCAGTAGTACCTTACAGGTTACGGCGAGCTATGGCTACACCTTC. This gives the protein CASSTLQVTASYGYTF.

This chain uses TRBV7-3 with TRBJ2-3; 10 bases line up with TRBD2. The CDR3 sequence is 15 residues long. Per the germline V gene, CDR1 is SGHTA and CDR2 is FQGTGA. The junction had 4 bases not matched to a gene; V was cut back by 5 bases and J by 2 bases. The CDR3 loop is CASSKRGGVTDTQYF. The DNA of the CDR3 is TGTGCCAGCAGCAAGCGGGGGGGGGTCACAGATACGCAGTATTTT.

The chain recombines TRBV7-2 with TRBJ1-3, with TRBD1 identical over 8 bases. This CDR3 has 16 amino acids. Germline CDR1 reads SGHTA; CDR2 reads FQGNSA. V gave up 4 bases and J gave up 0 bases; unmatched junction bases: 5. The CDR3 DNA follows: TGTGCCAGCAGCTCCGGGACAGGCCTCTCTGGAAACACCATATATTTT. It is translated as CASSSGTGLSGNTIYF.

The chain links TRBV24-1 to TRBJ2-1; tentatively, D is TRBD1 or TRBD2 (5 bases each). With 7 bases removed from V and 9 bases from J, the gap between germline ends came to 15 bases. This CDR3 is built from 13 residues. Germline V gives CDR1 KGHDR, CDR2 SFDVKD. CDR3 sequence (DNA): TGTGCCACCAGCCCCCCGGTTGGGGGTGAGCAGTTCTTC. Translating gives CATSPPVGGEQFF.

The chain combines TRBV23-1 with TRBJ2-2, with 7 bases that match TRBD1. TRBV23-1 is labeled an ORF, and its function is uncertain. The CDR3 consists of 18 residues. Trimming at V came to 2 bases and at J to 1 base, leaving 10 bases not matched to a gene. As DNA, the CDR3 is TGCGCCAGCAGTCAAAAAAGACCGGGACAGCAGAACACCGGGGAGCTGTTTTTT. Residues: CASSQKRPGQQNTGELFF.

This clone has only one observation. The chain has TRBV5-1 and TRBJ2-5, with 7 bases that match TRBD1. Looked up from germline, CDR1 is SGHRS and CDR2 is YFSETQ. After removal of 4 bases from V and 7 bases from J, the junction contained 13 bases not matched to a gene. This CDR3 is 15 amino acids long. The DNA for the CDR3 is TGCGCCAGCAGCCTGATAGGGGGCTTCGAAGGGACCCAGTACTTC. Protein sequence: CASSLIGGFEGTQYF.

This clone showed up just a few times. The chain employs TRBV10-1 and TRBJ2-2, with 8 bases that match TRBD1. J gave up 2 bases and V 8 bases, and 4 bases lay outside the gene matches. This CDR3 is built from 14 residues. Germline CDR1 is WNHNN and CDR2 is SYGVQD (reference sequence). In nucleotides, the CDR3 is TGCGCCAGCGGGACAGGACCCAACACCGGGGAGCTGTTTTTT. Amino acids: CASGTGPNTGELFF.

The chain has TRBV21-1 and TRBJ2-4; the DNA was not compared with TRBD2, the D call given in the table. TRBV21-1 is deemed a pseudogene. This CDR3 is built from 16 residues. The CDR3 protein is CASSKTPRLAKNIQYF. CDR3 sequence (DNA): TGTGCCAGCAGCAAAACCCCCAGACTAGCCAAAAACATTCAGTACTTC.

The V and J genes are TRBV5-4 and TRBJ1-1, with a possible D match to TRBD1 (6 bases). Trimming removed 3 bases from V and 0 bases from J, with 12 bases in between. In germline, CDR1 is SGHNT, CDR2 YYREEE (reference sequence). The CDR3 sequence is 15 residues long. The CDR3 region has the DNA TGTGCCAGCAGCTCAAGGGGGGGAATGAACACTGAAGCTTTCTTT. It codes for CASSSRGGMNTEAFF. The full variable domain, rest sourced from reference TRBV5-4 and TRBJ1-1, is ETGVTQSPTHLIKTRGQQVTLRCSSQSGHNTVSWYQQALGQGPQFIFQYYREEENGRGNFPPRFSGLQFPNYSSELNVNALELDDSALYLCASSSRGGMNTEAFFGQGTRLTVV.

The rearrangement uses TRBV4-3 and TRBJ1-2, with no clear D. The V gene lost 1 base and the J gene lost 1 base, with 7 bases spanning the gap. The CDR3 covers 14 residues. Germline lookup yields CDR1 LGHNA and CDR2 YSLEER. The CDR3 spells CASSQGVGNYGYTF. The CDR3 DNA reads as TGCGCCAGCAGCCAAGGAGTGGGTAACTATGGCTACACCTTC.

V gene TRBV7-2 combines with J gene TRBJ1-2, with 7 bases fitting TRBD1. V lost 5 bases to trimming and J lost 1 base; unmatched junction nucleotides: 4. Germline V gene lookup returns CDR1 SGHTA and CDR2 FQGNSA. The CDR3 is made up of 14 amino acids. The CDR3 sequence: CASSQTGVNYGYTF. CDR3 bases: TGTGCCAGCAGCCAAACAGGGGTTAACTATGGCTACACCTTC.

The genes are TRBV18 and TRBJ2-4, with 7 bases identical to TRBD1. With 4 bases clipped from V and 0 bases from J, the junction kept 9 bases outside the gene matches. Per germline, CDR1 KGHSH and CDR2 LQKENI. This CDR3 is built from 17 residues. CDR3 nucleotide sequence: TGTGCCAGCTCACGGGATACAGGGGTTATAGCCAAAAACATTCAGTACTTC. This translates into CASSRDTGVIAKNIQYF.

In its sample, this clone was seen once. The chain is built from TRBV6-5 and TRBJ1-2, with 11 bases matching TRBD1. This CDR3 has 15 amino acids. Germline V lookup: CDR1 MNHEY, CDR2 SVGAGI. After removal of 0 bases from V and 4 bases from J, the junction contained 1 base not matched to a gene. The CDR3 coding sequence is TGTGCCAGCAGTTACTCGGGGACAGGGGGCTATGGCTACACCTTC. It codes for CASSYSGTGGYGYTF.